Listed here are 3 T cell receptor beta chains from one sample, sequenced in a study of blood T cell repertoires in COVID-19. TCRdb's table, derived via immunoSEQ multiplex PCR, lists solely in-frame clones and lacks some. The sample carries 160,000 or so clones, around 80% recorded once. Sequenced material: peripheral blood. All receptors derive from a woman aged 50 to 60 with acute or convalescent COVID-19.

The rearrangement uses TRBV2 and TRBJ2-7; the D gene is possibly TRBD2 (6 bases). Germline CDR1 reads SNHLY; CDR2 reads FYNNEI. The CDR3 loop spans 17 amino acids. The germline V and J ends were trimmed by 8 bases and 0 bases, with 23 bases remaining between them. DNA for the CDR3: TGTGCCAGCGGGGCCAGACGATCTAGCGCGAGCTCCTACGAGCAGTACTTC. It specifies CASGARRSSASSYEQYF.

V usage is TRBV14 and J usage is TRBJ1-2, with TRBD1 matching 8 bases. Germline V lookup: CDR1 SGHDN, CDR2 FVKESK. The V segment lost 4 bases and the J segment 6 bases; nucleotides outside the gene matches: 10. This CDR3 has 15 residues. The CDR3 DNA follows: TGTGCCAGCAGCCGAAATGCGCAGGGGGCAGATGGCTACACCTTC. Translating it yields CASSRNAQGADGYTF.

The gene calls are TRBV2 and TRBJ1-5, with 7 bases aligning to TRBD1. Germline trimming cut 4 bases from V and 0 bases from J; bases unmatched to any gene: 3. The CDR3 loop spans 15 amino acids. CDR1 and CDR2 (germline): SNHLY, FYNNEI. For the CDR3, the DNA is TGTGCCAGCAGTGGACAGGGTAATAGCAATCAGCCCCAGCATTTT. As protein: CASSGQGNSNQPQHF.